The 18 T cell receptor beta chains given below trace back to one sample, sequenced in a study of blood T cell repertoires in COVID-19. Data came from immunoSEQ multiplex PCR; TCRdb stores just in-frame clones and leaves some out. The sample lists 200,000 to 250,000 clones, 84% occurring once. Sequencing was done on a sample of peripheral blood. The receptors derive from a man aged 25 to 40 with active or convalescent COVID-19.

This sequence joins TRBV4-3 and TRBJ2-3, with 10 bases matching TRBD2. V was pared by 1 base and J by 5 bases, with 6 bases of the junction left unmatched. In germline, CDR1 is LGHNA, CDR2 YSLEER. This CDR3 has 16 residues. The CDR3 reads CASSQALAGGIDTQYF. The DNA for the CDR3 is TGCGCCAGCAGCCAAGCGTTAGCGGGGGGAATAGATACGCAGTATTTT.

Notes on this clone: Other nucleotide sequences in the sample specify the same CDR3. As DNA, the CDR3 is TGCGCCAGCAGCCCAGGGACAGGGAACACTGAAGCTTTCTTT. Amino acid sequence: CASSPGTGNTEAFF. The V and J genes are TRBV5-1 and TRBJ1-1, with 8 bases matching TRBD1. Losses at the gene ends were 4 bases for V and 1 base for J; bases not matched to a gene: 3. CDR3 length: 14 residues. CDR1 and CDR2 (germline): SGHRS, YFSETQ.

This rearrangement joins TRBV7-6 to TRBJ2-1; 9 positions agree with TRBD2. J gave up 2 bases and V 1 base, and 3 bases lay outside the gene matches. The CDR3 is 16 residues long. Germline CDR1 reads SGHVS; CDR2 reads FNYEAQ. CDR3 amino acids: CASSLESSGAYNEQFF. DNA for the CDR3: TGTGCCAGCAGCTTAGAGTCTAGCGGGGCCTACAATGAGCAGTTCTTC.

This chain joins TRBV5-5 and TRBJ2-7, with D possibly matching TRBD2 (6 bases). V was pared by 2 bases and J by 3 bases, with 15 bases between. CDR1 SGHKS and CDR2 YYEKEE come from the germline V gene (reference sequence). The CDR3 loop spans 15 amino acids. The CDR3 nucleotides read TGTGCCAGCAGCTTCTACACCGGACTACGCTACGAGCAGTACTTC. Translation gives CASSFYTGLRYEQYF.

This clone has a handful of counts. This chain joins TRBV7-9 and TRBJ1-4; unclear D gene. From germline, CDR1 is SEHNR and CDR2 FQNEAQ (reference sequence). The V end lost 1 base, the J end lost 8 bases, and 17 bases lay between the germline ends. The CDR3 spans 16 residues. This CDR3 reads CASSLEGAASYEKLFF. The CDR3 DNA is TGTGCCAGCAGCTTAGAGGGAGCGGCGAGCTACGAAAAACTGTTTTTT. Looking up the rest from reference TRBV7-9 and TRBJ1-4 gives the full variable domain: DTGVSQNPRHKITKRGQNVTFRCDPISEHNRLYWYRQTLGQGPEFLTYFQNEAQLEKSRLLSDRFSAERPKGSFSTLEIQRTEQGDSAMYLCASSLEGAASYEKLFFGSGTQLSVL.

V gene TRBV28 combines with J gene TRBJ1-4; D possibly corresponds to TRBD1 (6 bases). The germline gives CDR1 MDHEN, CDR2 SYDVKM. The CDR3 is 15 residues long. V gave up 5 bases and J gave up 7 bases, with 17 bases separating them. The CDR3 DNA follows: TGTGCCAGCAGTCGTCCCCAGGGGACGGGTGAAAAACTGTTTTTT. It specifies CASSRPQGTGEKLFF.

The chain is built from TRBV11-3 and TRBJ2-1; maybe TRBD2 (6 bases). CDR1 SGHNT and CDR2 YENEEA come from the germline V gene. With 8 bases removed from V and 6 bases from J, the gap between germline ends came to 20 bases. The CDR3 runs to 15 residues. The CDR3 sequence: CASSPPGLGLNEQFF. The DNA of the CDR3 is TGTGCCAGCTCCCCTCCGGGACTCGGCCTCAATGAGCAGTTCTTC.

The chain recombines TRBV5-4 with TRBJ2-5; TRBD1 agrees at 7 bases. The V segment lost 0 bases and the J segment 5 bases; nucleotides outside the gene matches: 7. The CDR3 runs to 15 residues. Per the germline V gene, CDR1 is SGHNT and CDR2 is YYREEE (reference sequence). This chain's CDR3 is CASSLAGFRGETQYF. The CDR3 DNA follows: TGTGCCAGCAGCTTGGCAGGGTTCAGGGGGGAGACCCAGTACTTC.

This chain links TRBV11-2 with TRBJ2-2, with 9 bases identical to TRBD1. This CDR3 contains 17 residues. Trimming took 1 base from V and 4 from J; bases not matched to a gene: 7. Germline CDR1 SGHAT, CDR2 FQNNGV. The CDR3 region has the DNA TGTGCCAGCAGCTTAGGTGTACAGGGGGCCGGCACCGGGGAGCTGTTTTTT. Translating gives CASSLGVQGAGTGELFF.

A single count supports this clone. This chain joins TRBV19 and TRBJ2-3; tentatively, D is TRBD1 (5 bases). The V end lost 6 bases, the J end lost 5 bases, and 18 bases lay between the germline ends. CDR3 length: 15 residues. Germline V CDR1 and CDR2: LNHDA, SQIVND (reference sequence). Here the CDR3 DNA reads TGTGCCAGTAGCGCGACAGTTAAGGGGTTAGATACGCAGTATTTT. Encoded protein: CASSATVKGLDTQYF.

This clone turned up a few times. V gene TRBV7-7 combines with J gene TRBJ2-3, with D perhaps matching TRBD1 (7 bases). In germline, CDR1 is SSHAT, CDR2 FNYEAQ (reference sequence). V was pared by 4 bases and J by 4 bases, with 12 bases between. This CDR3 contains 14 residues. The CDR3 sequence: CASSSTRGADTQYF. The DNA for the CDR3 is TGTGCCAGCAGCTCAACCAGGGGGGCAGATACGCAGTATTTT. The full variable domain, completed using reference TRBV7-7 and TRBJ2-3, is GAGVSQSPRYKVTKRGQDVTLRCDPISSHATLYWYQQALGQGPEFLTYFNYEAQPDKSGLPSDRFSAERPEGSISTLTIQRTEQRDSAMYRCASSSTRGADTQYFGPGTRLTVL.

The J gene is TRBJ2-2, the V gene TRBV13; D gene unclear. The germline V and J ends were trimmed by 3 bases and 6 bases, with 5 bases remaining between them. The CDR3 contains 12 residues. CDR1 and CDR2 (germline): PRHDT, FYEKMQ (reference sequence). The CDR3 bases are TGTGCCAGCAGCTTGGGCGCCGGGGAGCTGTTTTTT. Its protein product is CASSLGAGELFF.

J is TRBJ2-1 and V is TRBV11-3, with TRBD1 as a possible D gene (5 bases). This CDR3 spans 12 amino acids. CDR1 and CDR2 from the germline V gene are SGHNT and YENEEA. Trimming took off 4 bases at V and 8 bases at J, with 9 bases between the two ends. The CDR3 loop reads CASSSRGYEQFF. In nucleotides, the CDR3 is TGTGCCAGCAGCTCTAGGGGCTATGAGCAGTTCTTC.

The chain combines TRBV5-1 with TRBJ2-1; TRBD2 aligns across 12 bases. Per germline, CDR1 SGHRS and CDR2 YFSETQ. J lost 4 bases, V lost 4 bases, and 3 bases had no gene match. There are 15 residues in the CDR3. This CDR3 is CASSLAGGLYNEQFF. The CDR3 coding sequence is TGCGCCAGCAGCCTAGCGGGAGGGCTTTACAATGAGCAGTTCTTC. The full variable domain, completed using reference TRBV5-1 and TRBJ2-1, is KAGVTQTPRYLIKTRGQQVTLSCSPISGHRSVSWYQQTPGQGLQFLFEYFSETQRNKGNFPGRFSGRQFSNSRSEMNVSTLELGDSALYLCASSLAGGLYNEQFFGPGTRLTVL.

This sequence joins TRBV3-1 (or the pseudogene TRBV3-2) and TRBJ2-3; D is unclear. This CDR3 has 14 amino acids. Germline loops: CDR1 LGHDT, CDR2 YNNKEL (reference sequence). Trimming cost V 2 bases and J 5 bases, with 11 bases left between them. CDR3 in amino acids: CASSQSPNIDTQYF. In DNA form, the CDR3 reads TGTGCCAGCAGCCAATCCCCGAACATAGATACGCAGTATTTT.

The chain is built from TRBV5-1 and TRBJ1-1, with D uncertain. The V gene lost 0 bases and the J gene lost 1 base, with 7 bases spanning the gap. The CDR3 is 14 amino acids. Germline CDR1 SGHRS, CDR2 YFSETQ. The CDR3 is CASSLGGANTEAFF. In DNA form, the CDR3 reads TGCGCCAGCAGCTTGGGGGGAGCGAACACTGAAGCTTTCTTT.

The chain uses TRBV5-4 and TRBJ1-1; TRBD1 is a possible D gene (5 bases). This CDR3 comprises 15 residues. Germline loops: CDR1 SGHNT, CDR2 YYREEE (reference sequence). The ends were cut back, 7 bases at V and 0 bases at J, with 16 bases in the middle. The CDR3 spells CASGRGVGVNTEAFF. The CDR3 coding sequence is TGTGCCAGCGGCCGGGGGGTCGGGGTGAACACTGAAGCTTTCTTT.

The J gene is TRBJ2-3, the V gene TRBV6-4; 11 bases map to TRBD2. This CDR3 has 14 amino acids. Trimming cost V 5 bases and J 6 bases; bases outside gene matches: 4. CDR1 and CDR2 from the germline V gene are MRHNA and SNTAGT. CDR3: CASSFSGGADTQYF. The CDR3 coding sequence is TGTGCCAGCAGTTTTAGCGGGGGGGCCGATACGCAGTATTTT.